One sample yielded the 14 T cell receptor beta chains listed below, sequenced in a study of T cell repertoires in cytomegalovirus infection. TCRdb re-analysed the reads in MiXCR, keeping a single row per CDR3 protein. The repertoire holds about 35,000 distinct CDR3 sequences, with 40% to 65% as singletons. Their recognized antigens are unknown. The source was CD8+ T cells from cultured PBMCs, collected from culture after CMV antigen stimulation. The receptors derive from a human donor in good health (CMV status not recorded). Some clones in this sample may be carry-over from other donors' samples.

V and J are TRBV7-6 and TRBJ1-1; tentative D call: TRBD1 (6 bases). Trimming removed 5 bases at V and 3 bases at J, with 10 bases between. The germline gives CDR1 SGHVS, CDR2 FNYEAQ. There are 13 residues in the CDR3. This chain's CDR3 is CASSRKGDTEAFF. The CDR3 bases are TGTGCCAGCAGCCGGAAGGGGGACACTGAAGCTTTCTTT. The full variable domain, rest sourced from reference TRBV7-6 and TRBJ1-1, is GAGVSQSPRYKVTKRGQDVALRCDPISGHVSLYWYRQALGQGPEFLTYFNYEAQQDKSGLPNDRFSAERPEGSISTLTIQRTEQRDSAMYRCASSRKGDTEAFFGQGTRLTVV.

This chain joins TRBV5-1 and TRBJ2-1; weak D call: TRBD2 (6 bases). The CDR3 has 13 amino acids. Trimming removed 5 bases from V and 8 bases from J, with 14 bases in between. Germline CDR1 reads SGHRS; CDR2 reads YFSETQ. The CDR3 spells CASSNGRRDEQFF. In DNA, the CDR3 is TGCGCCAGCAGTAACGGGAGAAGAGATGAGCAGTTCTTC.

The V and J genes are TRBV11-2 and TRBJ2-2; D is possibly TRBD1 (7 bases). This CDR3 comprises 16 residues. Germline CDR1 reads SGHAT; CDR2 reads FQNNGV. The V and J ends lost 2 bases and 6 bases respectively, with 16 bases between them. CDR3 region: CASSLSFQGGSGELFF. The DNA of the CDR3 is TGTGCCAGCAGCTTAAGCTTCCAGGGGGGATCCGGGGAGCTGTTTTTT.

Here the CDR3 reads CASSLDYRGGNYGYTF. CDR3 sequence (DNA): TGTGCCAGCAGCTTAGATTACAGGGGTGGGAACTATGGCTACACCTTC. This chain joins TRBV11-2 and TRBJ1-2; 7 bases align to TRBD1. V trimming: 0 bases; J trimming: 2 bases; junction bases outside the gene matches: 6. The V gene's germline CDR1 is SGHAT and CDR2 FQNNGV. This CDR3 comprises 16 residues.

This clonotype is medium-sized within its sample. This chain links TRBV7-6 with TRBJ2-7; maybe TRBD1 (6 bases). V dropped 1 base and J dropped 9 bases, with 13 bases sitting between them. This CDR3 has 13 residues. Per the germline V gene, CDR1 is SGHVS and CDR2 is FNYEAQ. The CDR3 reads CASSLGPGDVQYF. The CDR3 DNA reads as TGTGCCAGCAGCTTAGGTCCAGGGGATGTGCAGTACTTC.

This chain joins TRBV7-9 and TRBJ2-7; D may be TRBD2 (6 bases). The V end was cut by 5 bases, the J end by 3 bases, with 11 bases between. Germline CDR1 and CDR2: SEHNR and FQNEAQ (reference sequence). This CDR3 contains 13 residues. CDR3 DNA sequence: TGTGCCAGCAGCCTGGGACTGAACTACGAGCAGTACTTC. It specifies CASSLGLNYEQYF.

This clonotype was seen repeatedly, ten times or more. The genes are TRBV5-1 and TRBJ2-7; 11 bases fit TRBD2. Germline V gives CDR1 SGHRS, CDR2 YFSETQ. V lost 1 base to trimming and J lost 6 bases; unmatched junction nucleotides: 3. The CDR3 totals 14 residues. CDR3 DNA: TGCGCCAGCAGCTTGCGTCTAGCGGGGGGCGAGCAGTACTTC. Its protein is CASSLRLAGGEQYF. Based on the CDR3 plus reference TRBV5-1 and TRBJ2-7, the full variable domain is KAGVTQTPRYLIKTRGQQVTLSCSPISGHRSVSWYQQTPGQGLQFLFEYFSETQRNKGNFPGRFSGRQFSNSRSEMNVSTLELGDSALYLCASSLRLAGGEQYFGPGTRLTVT.

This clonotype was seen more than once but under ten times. CDR3 nucleotides: TGCGCCAGCAGTTCTGGAGGGGATTGGGGCACTGAAGCTTTCTTT. Amino acid sequence: CASSSGGDWGTEAFF. The rearrangement joins TRBV4-1 to TRBJ1-1, with D tentatively TRBD1 (5 bases). This CDR3 comprises 15 residues. V lost 6 bases to trimming and J lost 4 bases, with 18 bases between them. CDR1 and CDR2 (germline): MGHRA, YSYEKL.

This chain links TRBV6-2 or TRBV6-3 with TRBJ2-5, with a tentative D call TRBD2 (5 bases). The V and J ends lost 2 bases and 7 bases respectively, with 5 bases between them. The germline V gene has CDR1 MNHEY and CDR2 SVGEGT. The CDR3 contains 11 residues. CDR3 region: CASSYRGTQYF. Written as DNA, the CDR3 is TGTGCCAGCAGTTACCGGGGGACCCAGTACTTC.

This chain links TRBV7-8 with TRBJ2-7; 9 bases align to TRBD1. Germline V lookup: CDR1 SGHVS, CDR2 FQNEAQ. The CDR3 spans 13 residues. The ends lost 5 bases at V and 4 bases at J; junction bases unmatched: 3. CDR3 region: CASSIGQGYEQYF. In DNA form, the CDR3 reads TGTGCCAGCAGCATCGGACAGGGGTACGAGCAGTACTTC.

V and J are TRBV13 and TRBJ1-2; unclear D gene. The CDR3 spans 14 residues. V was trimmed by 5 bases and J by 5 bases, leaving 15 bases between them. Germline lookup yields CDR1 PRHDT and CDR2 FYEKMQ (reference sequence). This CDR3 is CASSQGTGGYGYTF. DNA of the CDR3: TGTGCCAGCAGCCAAGGAACCGGAGGGTATGGCTACACCTTC. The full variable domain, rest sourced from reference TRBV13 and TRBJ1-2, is AAGVIQSPRHLIKEKRETATLKCYPIPRHDTVYWYQQGPGQDPQFLISFYEKMQSDKGSIPDRFSAQQFSDYHSELNMSSLELGDSALYFCASSQGTGGYGYTFGSGTRLTVV.

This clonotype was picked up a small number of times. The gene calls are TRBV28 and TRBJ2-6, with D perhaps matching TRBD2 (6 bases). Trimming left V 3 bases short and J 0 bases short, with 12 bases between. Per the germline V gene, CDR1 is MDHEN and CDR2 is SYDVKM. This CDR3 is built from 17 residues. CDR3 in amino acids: CASSLVAESSGANVLTF. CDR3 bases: TGTGCCAGCAGTTTGGTAGCGGAAAGCTCTGGGGCCAACGTCCTGACTTTC.

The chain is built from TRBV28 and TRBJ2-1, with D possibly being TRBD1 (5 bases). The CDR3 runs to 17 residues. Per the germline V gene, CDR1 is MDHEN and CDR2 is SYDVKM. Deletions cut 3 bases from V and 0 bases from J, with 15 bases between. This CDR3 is CASSFVSGRDSYNEQFF. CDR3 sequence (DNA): TGTGCCAGCAGTTTTGTATCAGGCAGGGACTCCTACAATGAGCAGTTCTTC.

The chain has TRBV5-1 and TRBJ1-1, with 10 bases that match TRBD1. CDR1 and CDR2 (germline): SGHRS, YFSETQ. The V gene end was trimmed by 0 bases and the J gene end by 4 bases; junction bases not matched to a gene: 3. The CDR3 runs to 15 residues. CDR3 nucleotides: TGCGCCAGCAGCTTGGAGGACAGGGGGGGCACTGAAGCTTTCTTT. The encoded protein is CASSLEDRGGTEAFF.